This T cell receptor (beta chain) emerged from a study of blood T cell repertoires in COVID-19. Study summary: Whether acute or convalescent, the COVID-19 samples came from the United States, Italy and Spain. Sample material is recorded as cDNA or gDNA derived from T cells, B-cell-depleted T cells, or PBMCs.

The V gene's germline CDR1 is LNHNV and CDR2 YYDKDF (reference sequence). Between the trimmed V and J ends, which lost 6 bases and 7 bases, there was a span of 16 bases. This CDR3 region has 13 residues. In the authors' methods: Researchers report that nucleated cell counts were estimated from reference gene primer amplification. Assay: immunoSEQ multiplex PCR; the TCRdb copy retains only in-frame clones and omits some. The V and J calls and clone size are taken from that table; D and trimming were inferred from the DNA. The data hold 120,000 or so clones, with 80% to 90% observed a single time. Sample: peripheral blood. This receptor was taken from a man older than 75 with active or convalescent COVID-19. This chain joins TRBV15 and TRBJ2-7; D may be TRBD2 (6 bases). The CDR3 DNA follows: TGTGCCACCAGTGATCGGGGGACGGGGGAGCAGTACTTC. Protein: CATSDRGTGEQYF.